The 29 T cell receptor beta chains below were found in one sample sequenced in a study of blood T cell repertoires in COVID-19. The assay was immunoSEQ multiplex PCR, and TCRdb's table has in-frame clones only and misses some. The sample has 38,000 or so clones, 70% to 90% seen once; the top ten hold 42%. Sequencing used peripheral blood. The receptors were sampled from a human donor in a cohort sampled during active or convalescent COVID-19. The donor label of this sample is uncertain.

The rearrangement links TRBV7-2 to TRBJ2-3; 10 bases agree with TRBD1. CDR3 length: 14 amino acids. V lost 4 bases to trimming and J lost 7 bases; unmatched junction nucleotides: 5. Germline loops: CDR1 SGHTA, CDR2 FQGNSA. This CDR3 reads CASSWTGGRNTQYF. The DNA of the CDR3 is TGTGCCAGCAGCTGGACAGGGGGGCGAAATACGCAGTATTTT.

The chain links TRBV24-1 to TRBJ2-7, with D possibly being TRBD2 (6 bases). The CDR3 contains 13 residues. Germline V gene sequence: CDR1 KGHDR, CDR2 SFDVKD. V lost 4 bases and J 3 bases, leaving 9 bases between the germline ends. CDR3 in amino acids: CATSDPGGYEQYF. CDR3 DNA: TGTGCCACCAGTGACCCCGGGGGCTACGAGCAGTACTTC.

This chain connects TRBV6-6 to TRBJ2-2; D unclear. The CDR3 consists of 12 residues. Germline V CDR1 and CDR2: MNHNY, SVGAGI (reference sequence). Trimming removed 6 bases from V and 2 bases from J, with 4 bases in between. Written as DNA, the CDR3 is TGTGCCAGCAGCTCCAACACCGGGGAGCTGTTTTTT. Its protein product is CASSSNTGELFF.

This clone has a single count. In DNA form, the CDR3 reads TGTGCCAGCAGCCCGCAAGGTAGCGGGCTACAAGAGACCCAGTACTTC. Translation gives CASSPQGSGLQETQYF. This sequence joins TRBV2 and TRBJ2-5; 7 nucleotides agree with TRBD2. Germline loops: CDR1 SNHLY, CDR2 FYNNEI. Trimming at V came to 6 bases and at J to 2 bases, leaving 12 bases not matched to a gene. The length of the CDR3 is 16 residues.

This clone was recorded once. The DNA of the CDR3 is TGTGCCATCAGTGAGTCGACGGGACTAGCGTTGAATGAGCAGTTCTTC. It translates to CAISESTGLALNEQFF. The genes are TRBV10-3 and TRBJ2-1, with TRBD2 matching over 10 bases. The CDR3 contains 16 residues. V dropped 0 bases and J dropped 7; count of bases not matched to a gene: 6. Germline V CDR1 and CDR2: ENHRY, SYGVKD.

The rearrangement joins TRBV5-1 to TRBJ2-7, with D perhaps matching TRBD2 (6 bases). CDR1 and CDR2 (germline): SGHRS, YFSETQ. V lost 0 bases and J lost 3, with 13 bases in between. This CDR3 spans 15 amino acids. In nucleotides, the CDR3 is TGCGCCAGCAGCTTGGCCTGGACGGGGGACTACGAGCAGTACTTC. Translating gives CASSLAWTGDYEQYF.

This chain uses TRBV29-1 with TRBJ1-5, with D tentatively TRBD1 (5 bases). This CDR3 spans 14 amino acids. Trimming took 6 bases from V and 0 from J, leaving 12 bases between them. Germline assignment: CDR1 SQVTM and CDR2 ANQGSEA. The chain's CDR3 is CSVGDSRSNQPQHF. The DNA for the CDR3 is TGCAGCGTCGGAGACAGCCGTAGCAATCAGCCCCAGCATTTT.

The V call is TRBV6-6, the J call TRBJ1-1; D is unresolved. The V gene's germline CDR1 is MNHNY and CDR2 SVGAGI (reference sequence). The germline V and J ends were trimmed by 0 bases and 8 bases, with 16 bases remaining between them. The CDR3 is 15 residues long. The CDR3 bases are TGTGCCAGCAGTTACTCGGGAGTGTCTGGGCCAGAAGCTTTCTTT. Its translation is CASSYSGVSGPEAFF.

The chain employs TRBV7-2 and TRBJ2-1; D might be TRBD1 (6 bases). CDR3 size: 16 residues. The V end lost 0 bases, the J end lost 2 bases, and 11 bases lay between the germline ends. Germline CDR1 and CDR2: SGHTA and FQGNSA. The CDR3 is CASSLASGTPYNEQFF. As DNA, the CDR3 is TGTGCCAGCAGCTTAGCCTCGGGGACACCCTACAATGAGCAGTTCTTC.

The chain combines TRBV19 with TRBJ2-5; possibly TRBD2 for D (6 bases). The CDR3 runs 14 residues. V was trimmed by 5 bases and J by 5 bases, leaving 15 bases between them. Germline CDR1 LNHDA, CDR2 SQIVND (reference sequence). The CDR3 sequence is CASSAAGAGETQYF. The DNA for the CDR3 is TGTGCCAGTAGTGCCGCGGGCGCGGGGGAGACCCAGTACTTC.

The genes are TRBV4-3 and TRBJ2-7; tentative D call: TRBD1 (5 bases). Germline V gene lookup returns CDR1 LGHNA and CDR2 YSLEER. The CDR3 runs 13 residues. Trimming left V 3 bases short and J 2 bases short, with 8 bases between. The CDR3 nucleotides are TGCGCCAGCAGCCACGCGACAGCCTACGAGCAGTACTTC. Protein sequence: CASSHATAYEQYF.

V and J are TRBV7-6 and TRBJ1-1; D remains unclear. The CDR3 covers 13 residues. V dropped 3 bases and J dropped 6 bases, with 11 bases sitting between them. CDR1 is SGHVS, CDR2 FNYEAQ, per germline. CDR3 DNA sequence: TGTGCCAGCAGCTTTTTTGAGGAGGCTGAAGCTTTCTTT. This translates into CASSFFEEAEAFF.

This clone was detected only once. This chain uses TRBV11-3 with TRBJ2-6, with D possibly being TRBD1 (6 bases). CDR3 length equals 15 residues. Germline CDR1 reads SGHNT; CDR2 reads YENEEA. The CDR3 DNA reads TGTGCTTCGGCACAGGGATCCTCTGGGGCCAACGTCCTGACTTTC. It is translated as CASAQGSSGANVLTF. Together with reference TRBV11-3 and TRBJ2-6, the CDR3 gives the full variable domain: EAGVVQSPRYKIIEKKQPVAFWCNPISGHNTLYWYLQNLGQGPELLIRYENEEAVDDSQLPKDRFSAERLKGVDSTLKIQPAELGDSAVYLCASAQGSSGANVLTFGAGSRLTVL.

V and J are TRBV19 and TRBJ2-7, with 13 bases identical to TRBD2. The CDR3 length is 17 residues. The J segment lost 3 bases and the V segment lost 4 bases, leaving 9 bases of the junction unmatched. Germline V gene sequence: CDR1 LNHDA, CDR2 SQIVND (reference sequence). The CDR3 sequence: CASSRGTSGNTLYEQYF. The DNA of the CDR3 is TGTGCCAGTAGTAGGGGGACTAGCGGGAACACCCTCTACGAGCAGTACTTC.

The chain recombines TRBV5-1 with TRBJ2-3, with 10 nucleotides matching TRBD2. The V gene end was trimmed by 7 bases and the J gene end by 4 bases; junction bases not matched to a gene: 3. The CDR3 totals 13 residues. The germline CDR1 and CDR2 sequences are SGHRS and YFSETQ. The CDR3 spells CASRGTSADTQYF. CDR3 nucleotides: TGCGCCAGCCGCGGGACTAGCGCAGATACGCAGTATTTT.

This clone was counted a single time. The chain links TRBV27 to TRBJ1-1; TRBD1 matches 7 bases. This CDR3 has 14 residues. Looked up from germline, CDR1 is MNHEY and CDR2 is SMNVEV (reference sequence). With 6 bases clipped from V and 0 bases from J, the junction kept 4 bases outside the gene matches. The CDR3 coding sequence is TGTGCCAGCAGCCTGACAGGGTTGAACACTGAAGCTTTCTTT. The encoded protein is CASSLTGLNTEAFF.

The chain uses TRBV7-2 and TRBJ2-1, with D perhaps TRBD2 (7 bases). Trimming pared 5 bases from V and 4 bases from J, leaving 21 bases between. The V gene's germline CDR1 is SGHTA and CDR2 FQGNSA. The CDR3 extends over 17 amino acids. The CDR3 region has the DNA TGTGCCAGCAGCCGCAGGGGAGGGGCTAGCGTTTACAATGAGCAGTTCTTC. This sequence encodes CASSRRGGASVYNEQFF. The complete variable domain, with remaining parts taken from reference TRBV7-2 and TRBJ2-1, reads GAGVSQSPSNKVTEKGKDVELRCDPISGHTALYWYRQSLGQGLEFLIYFQGNSAPDKSGLPSDRFSAERTGGSVSTLTIQRTQQEDSAVYLCASSRRGGASVYNEQFFGPGTRLTVL.

This chain links TRBV5-1 with TRBJ2-3, with unresolved D. This CDR3 contains 14 residues. V lost 2 bases, J lost 1 base, and 8 bases lay in between. CDR1 is SGHRS, CDR2 YFSETQ, per germline. For the CDR3, the DNA is TGCGCCAGCAGCTTCCGACTTGGCACAGATACGCAGTATTTT. It codes for CASSFRLGTDTQYF.

The chain employs TRBV19 and TRBJ2-7, with D perhaps TRBD1 (5 bases). Trimming pared 3 bases from V and 2 bases from J, leaving 11 bases between. This CDR3 contains 14 residues. Germline lookup yields CDR1 LNHDA and CDR2 SQIVND (reference sequence). CDR3 residues: CASSIAQGPYEQYF. CDR3 in DNA: TGTGCCAGTAGTATCGCCCAGGGCCCCTACGAGCAGTACTTC.

The rearrangement links TRBV12-3 or TRBV12-4 to TRBJ1-2, with D hard to call. The CDR3 is 13 residues long. Trimming took 5 bases from V and 1 from J, leaving 8 bases between them. As DNA, the CDR3 is TGTGCCAGCAGTAAGACTGATAACTATGGCTACACCTTC. Translating it yields CASSKTDNYGYTF.

CDR3 nucleotides: TGTGCCAGCAGCGTTGGGGGGACCAATGAGCAGTTCTTC. Amino acids: CASSVGGTNEQFF. The chain carries TRBV9 and TRBJ2-1; TRBD2 is a possible D gene (6 bases). The germline V gene has CDR1 SGDLS and CDR2 YYNGEE. Trimming took 2 bases from V and 6 from J, leaving 9 bases between them. The CDR3 sequence is 13 residues long.

CDR3 residues: CASSLGFGEGYNEQFF. The CDR3 DNA is TGTGCCAGCAGTTTGGGTTTCGGGGAGGGGTACAATGAGCAGTTCTTC. The chain combines TRBV27 with TRBJ2-1, with 7 positions matching TRBD2. The CDR3 has 16 residues. V shed 3 bases, J shed 4 bases, and the junction held 9 bases outside the gene matches. In germline, CDR1 is MNHEY, CDR2 SMNVEV (reference sequence).

The count of this clone is one. The chain links TRBV27 to TRBJ2-6; D possibly corresponds to TRBD2 (5 bases). Germline V CDR1 and CDR2: MNHEY, SMNVEV (reference sequence). The V gene lost 4 bases and the J gene lost 9 bases, with 16 bases spanning the gap. The CDR3 is made up of 15 amino acids. CDR3 in amino acids: CASSSVMITSNVLTF. CDR3 bases: TGTGCCAGCAGTTCCGTAATGATCACTAGCAACGTCCTGACTTTC.

CDR3 nucleotide sequence: TGCGCCAGCAGCGACTACAGCCGCTATGGCTACACCTTC. Amino acid sequence: CASSDYSRYGYTF. V and J are TRBV5-1 and TRBJ1-2, with D hard to call. Trimming left V 4 bases short and J 4 bases short, with 11 bases between. The length of the CDR3 is 13 residues. Germline V gene lookup returns CDR1 SGHRS and CDR2 YFSETQ. The whole variable domain, remainder taken from reference TRBV5-1 and TRBJ1-2, is KAGVTQTPRYLIKTRGQQVTLSCSPISGHRSVSWYQQTPGQGLQFLFEYFSETQRNKGNFPGRFSGRQFSNSRSEMNVSTLELGDSALYLCASSDYSRYGYTFGSGTRLTVV.

The chain is built from TRBV7-9 and TRBJ2-3; unclear D gene. The CDR3 has 12 residues. Trimming cost V 8 bases and J 3 bases, with 9 bases left between them. Germline V gene lookup returns CDR1 SEHNR and CDR2 FQNEAQ (reference sequence). CDR3 amino acids: CASGKSTDTQYF. The DNA of the CDR3 is TGTGCCAGCGGCAAATCTACAGATACGCAGTATTTT.

In DNA, the CDR3 is TGTGCCAGCAGCCAACTAGCGGGAGAGCTGACCGGGGAGCTGTTTTTT. Amino acid sequence: CASSQLAGELTGELFF. The chain is built from TRBV7-2 and TRBJ2-2; 11 positions match TRBD2. Losses at the gene ends were 5 bases for V and 5 bases for J; bases not matched to a gene: 7. CDR1 and CDR2 (germline): SGHTA, FQGNSA. The CDR3 extends over 16 amino acids.

The gene calls are TRBV19 and TRBJ1-2, with 7 nucleotides matching TRBD1. The V segment lost 5 bases and the J segment 7 bases; nucleotides outside the gene matches: 10. Germline V lookup: CDR1 LNHDA, CDR2 SQIVND (reference sequence). The CDR3 is 14 residues long. This chain's CDR3 is CASSPGTVGSGYTF. In DNA form, the CDR3 reads TGTGCCAGTAGTCCAGGGACAGTTGGGAGTGGCTACACCTTC.

This chain connects TRBV11-3 to TRBJ2-7; tentative D call: TRBD1 (5 bases). The V gene lost 5 bases and the J gene lost 0 bases, with 11 bases spanning the gap. Germline assignment: CDR1 SGHNT and CDR2 YENEEA. The CDR3 sequence is 14 residues long. The CDR3 DNA is TGTGCCAGCAGCCTTGGGGCAGACTCCTACGAGCAGTACTTC. This encodes CASSLGADSYEQYF.

The chain combines TRBV30 with TRBJ1-2, with D possibly TRBD1 on 6 matching bases. Trimming stripped 3 bases from V and 4 bases from J, with 6 bases between. Germline lookup yields CDR1 GTSNPN and CDR2 SVGIG (reference sequence). This CDR3 is built from 11 residues. The DNA of the CDR3 is TGTGCCTGGAGGACAGGCTATGGCTACACCTTC. Translated, it gives CAWRTGYGYTF.